The 29 T cell receptor beta chains below were found in one sample sequenced in a study of cytomegalovirus exposure and HLA in healthy donors. Both 60 Vbeta primers and 13 Jbeta primers went into the PCR. The table came from immunoSEQ multiplex PCR; TCRdb's copy has only in-frame clones and leaves some out. This sample's table reports 100,000 to 150,000 clones. The sample consisted of PBMCs. These receptors originate from a man aged 25 to 40 in good health and CMV-seronegative.

CDR3 loop: CASSLSQGALFSNQPQHF. CDR3 nucleotides: TGTGCCAGCAGTTTATCACAGGGGGCATTGTTTAGCAATCAGCCCCAGCATTTT. This sequence joins TRBV28 and TRBJ1-5; 9 positions agree with TRBD1. Germline-derived CDR1 and CDR2 are MDHEN and SYDVKM. J was trimmed by 0 bases and V by 1 base; bases with no gene match: 7. The CDR3 consists of 18 residues.

The gene calls are TRBV27 and TRBJ2-1; 15 bases line up with TRBD2. The CDR3 is 16 residues long. Germline assignment: CDR1 MNHEY and CDR2 SMNVEV (reference sequence). With V trimmed by 4 bases and J by 10 bases, 8 bases remained unmatched. The CDR3 reads CASSSTGTSGRREQFF. In DNA, the CDR3 is TGTGCCAGCAGTTCCACCGGGACTAGCGGGAGGCGGGAGCAGTTCTTC.

The chain joins TRBV2 to TRBJ2-2; 9 bases are shared with TRBD2. The CDR3 has 16 amino acids. V shed 8 bases, J shed 6 bases, and the junction held 13 bases outside the gene matches. Germline CDR1 reads SNHLY; CDR2 reads FYNNEI. The chain's CDR3 is CASDGGRAGFAGELFF. The CDR3 DNA follows: TGTGCCAGCGATGGCGGGAGGGCCGGGTTTGCCGGGGAGCTGTTTTTT.

The gene calls are TRBV19 and TRBJ2-7; D may be TRBD1 (5 bases). This CDR3 is 13 amino acids long. V was cut by 7 bases and J by 0 bases, with 10 bases left in between. CDR1 and CDR2 from the germline V gene are LNHDA and SQIVND (reference sequence). The CDR3 nucleotides read TGTGCCAGTAAGGGCAGGGACTCCTACGAGCAGTACTTC. This sequence encodes CASKGRDSYEQYF.

The gene calls are TRBV15 and TRBJ2-1, with D maybe TRBD1 (6 bases). Trimming removed 5 bases at V and 4 bases at J, with 15 bases between. Germline values: CDR1 LNHNV, CDR2 YYDKDF (reference sequence). This CDR3 contains 15 residues. CDR3 sequence: CATSLPGQSYNEQFF. Here the CDR3 DNA reads TGTGCCACCAGCCTTCCCGGACAGTCTTACAATGAGCAGTTCTTC.

The chain links TRBV27 to TRBJ1-3; 8 bases match TRBD1. Germline V gene data show CDR1 as MNHEY and CDR2 as SMNVEV (reference sequence). After removal of 5 bases from V and 3 bases from J, the junction contained 6 bases not matched to a gene. The CDR3 is 15 residues long. The DNA of the CDR3 is TGTGCCAGCAGTGAGCAGGGGGCTGGTGGAAACACCATATATTTT. Its translation: CASSEQGAGGNTIYF.

V gene TRBV7-6 combines with J gene TRBJ1-5; the D is unclear. Germline-derived CDR1 and CDR2 are SGHVS and FNYEAQ. The CDR3 spans 13 residues. Trimming removed 4 bases at V and 4 bases at J, with 8 bases between. In nucleotides, the CDR3 is TGTGCCAGCAGCTCTCTACCTAATCAGCCCCAGCATTTT. It translates to CASSSLPNQPQHF.

V is TRBV7-8 and J is TRBJ1-5, with D unresolved. V lost 1 base, J lost 5 bases, and 15 bases lay in between. This CDR3 is 16 amino acids long. The germline CDR1 and CDR2 sequences are SGHVS and FQNEAQ. The CDR3 nucleotides read TGTGCCAGCAGCTTAGTTGGCAGGCTGTCTTATCAGCCCCAGCATTTT. It is translated as CASSLVGRLSYQPQHF.

This CDR3 is CAWSALDGEEQPQHF. CDR3 in DNA: TGTGCCTGGAGCGCTCTTGATGGGGAGGAACAGCCCCAGCATTTT. The rearrangement uses TRBV30 and TRBJ1-5; D call uncertain. Deletions cut 3 bases from V and 7 bases from J, with 19 bases between. This CDR3 has 15 residues. The germline V gene encodes CDR1 GTSNPN and CDR2 SVGIG (reference sequence). Variable domain in full (rest from reference TRBV30 and TRBJ1-5): SQTIHQWPATLVQPVGSPLSLECTVEGTSNPNLYWYRQAAGRGLQLLFYSVGIGQISSEVPQNLSASRPQDRQFILSSKKLLLSDSGFYLCAWSALDGEEQPQHFGDGTRLSIL.

The chain has TRBV6-5 and TRBJ2-1; a possible D gene is TRBD2 (5 bases). CDR1 and CDR2 (germline): MNHEY, SVGAGI. The CDR3 loop spans 13 amino acids. V lost 8 bases, J lost 5 bases, and 13 bases lay in between. CDR3 loop: CASSPRVDNEQFF. The CDR3 nucleotides are TGTGCCAGCTCGCCGAGGGTGGACAATGAGCAGTTCTTC.

The chain carries TRBV27 and TRBJ1-5, with 8 bases identical to TRBD1. The V gene's germline CDR1 is MNHEY and CDR2 SMNVEV (reference sequence). V shed 3 bases and J 7 bases; nucleotides not matched to a gene: 5. The CDR3 length is 14 residues. Here the CDR3 DNA reads TGTGCCAGCAGTTTGACAGGGGAGTACCAGCCCCAGCATTTT. Protein sequence: CASSLTGEYQPQHF.

The rearrangement uses TRBV5-6 and TRBJ2-7; D is unclear. The CDR3 is made up of 13 amino acids. Trimming took 3 bases from V and 0 from J, leaving 7 bases between them. Germline V gives CDR1 SGHDT, CDR2 YYEEEE. CDR3 bases: TGTGCCAGCAGCTCCGTAGACTCCTACGAGCAGTACTTC. Encoded protein: CASSSVDSYEQYF.

The chain recombines TRBV29-1 with TRBJ1-1; a weak D match, TRBD1 (5 bases). The CDR3 covers 11 residues. Germline V lookup: CDR1 SQVTM, CDR2 ANQGSEA. V shed 3 bases and J shed 4 bases, with 6 bases lying between them. The CDR3 spells CSVEGGTEAFF. The CDR3 nucleotides are TGCAGCGTTGAGGGGGGCACTGAAGCTTTCTTT.

The chain uses TRBV19 and TRBJ2-1, with 7 bases identical to TRBD2. Per germline, CDR1 LNHDA and CDR2 SQIVND (reference sequence). This CDR3 is built from 19 residues. V dropped 2 bases and J dropped 7; count of bases not matched to a gene: 20. The CDR3 DNA follows: TGTGCCAGTAGTATACTGGGGTGGGAGGGCCTACGGCATGAAAATGAGCAGTTCTTC. Translated: CASSILGWEGLRHENEQFF.

The chain employs TRBV28 and TRBJ2-4; TRBD2 matches 8 bases. Germline loops: CDR1 MDHEN, CDR2 SYDVKM. This CDR3 region has 17 residues. J gave up 0 bases and V 4 bases, and 8 bases lay outside the gene matches. The CDR3 here is CASSSLAGGVAKNIQYF. CDR3 nucleotides: TGTGCCAGCAGTTCCTTGGCGGGAGGAGTAGCCAAAAACATTCAGTACTTC.

This chain joins TRBV6-1 and TRBJ1-5; D might be TRBD1 (5 bases). Germline CDR1 MNHNS, CDR2 SASEGT. V shed 11 bases and J shed 2 bases, with 10 bases lying between them. This CDR3 has 12 residues. The DNA of the CDR3 is TGTGCCTCAGGGTTGGGCAATCAGCCCCAGCATTTT. It is translated as CASGLGNQPQHF.

The gene calls are TRBV28 and TRBJ1-1; D may be TRBD1 (6 bases). Trimming took off 5 bases at V and 0 bases at J, with 22 bases between the two ends. CDR1 is MDHEN and CDR2 is SYDVKM in the germline V gene. This CDR3 has 18 residues. The CDR3 bases are TGTGCCAGCAGTCCCCCGGATTCCGGGGGGCCCGTGAACACTGAAGCTTTCTTT. The encoded protein is CASSPPDSGGPVNTEAFF.

The chain recombines TRBV29-1 with TRBJ2-1; TRBD2 aligns across 7 bases. V lost 5 bases and J lost 11; bases outside the gene matches: 15. CDR3 length equals 14 residues. CDR1 is SQVTM, CDR2 ANQGSEA, per germline. CDR3 loop: CSVPWEGQIIQQFF. The CDR3 DNA follows: TGCAGCGTTCCTTGGGAGGGCCAAATCATTCAGCAGTTCTTC.

V usage is TRBV28 and J usage is TRBJ2-3, with 13 bases fitting TRBD2. From germline, CDR1 is MDHEN and CDR2 SYDVKM. V trimming: 4 bases; J trimming: 1 base; junction bases outside the gene matches: 5. The CDR3 extends over 17 amino acids. The CDR3 region is CASSSGLAGARTDTQYF. For the CDR3, the DNA is TGTGCCAGCAGTTCAGGACTAGCGGGGGCGCGCACAGATACGCAGTATTTT. The full variable domain, with the rest looked up from reference TRBV28 and TRBJ2-3, is DVKVTQSSRYLVKRTGEKVFLECVQDMDHENMFWYRQDPGLGLRLIYFSYDVKMKEKGDIPEGYSVSREKKERFSLILESASTNQTSMYLCASSSGLAGARTDTQYFGPGTRLTVL.

V usage is TRBV28 and J usage is TRBJ1-1, with 7 bases that match TRBD1. Germline loops: CDR1 MDHEN, CDR2 SYDVKM. The CDR3 spans 18 residues. V was clipped by 2 bases and J by 0 bases; unmatched bases: 12. The CDR3 here is CASSLERGRGYMNTEAFF. The CDR3 coding sequence is TGTGCCAGCAGTTTAGAAAGGGGCAGGGGGTACATGAACACTGAAGCTTTCTTT.

The chain recombines TRBV27 with TRBJ2-3; TRBD2 agrees at 13 bases. Germline loops: CDR1 MNHEY, CDR2 SMNVEV (reference sequence). The CDR3 is 17 amino acids. J gave up 5 bases and V 5 bases, and 10 bases lay outside the gene matches. Here the CDR3 reads CASSLLLAGGVGDTQYF. DNA of the CDR3: TGTGCCAGCAGTCTTTTACTAGCGGGAGGGGTTGGAGATACGCAGTATTTT.

The rearrangement uses TRBV28 and TRBJ2-3, with 8 nucleotides matching TRBD1. After removal of 3 bases from V and 5 bases from J, the junction contained 13 bases not matched to a gene. CDR1 MDHEN and CDR2 SYDVKM come from the germline V gene. This CDR3 has 17 residues. The CDR3 bases are TGTGCCAGCAGTTTCAGGGAGGCTCCCACAGGGGGAGATACGCAGTATTTT. Translated, it gives CASSFREAPTGGDTQYF.

On this clone itself: One end of the junction does not line up with germline, which may come from a read error. The genes are TRBV7-9 and TRBJ2-3, with D hard to call. The CDR3 totals 8 residues. Germline CDR1 reads SEHNR; CDR2 reads FQNEAQ (reference sequence). CDR3 in DNA: TGTGCCAGCAGCGACTCGGCTTTT. Translating it yields CASSDSAF.

This chain connects TRBV19 to TRBJ2-3; 7 bases agree with TRBD2. CDR1 is LNHDA, CDR2 SQIVND, per germline (reference sequence). The V and J ends lost 5 bases and 2 bases, in that order; junction bases with no gene match: 10. The CDR3 extends over 16 amino acids. The CDR3 nucleotides are TGTGCCAGTAGTGGAGGGGACTATACTTTCACAGATACGCAGTATTTT. Its translation is CASSGGDYTFTDTQYF.

J is TRBJ2-2 and V is TRBV6-1, with 8 bases lining up with TRBD2. V was pared by 3 bases and J by 5 bases, with 2 bases of the junction left unmatched. CDR1 MNHNS and CDR2 SASEGT come from the germline V gene. This CDR3 region has 14 residues. This CDR3 is CASSEGLVTGELFF. The CDR3 nucleotides are TGTGCCAGCAGTGAGGGACTAGTTACCGGGGAGCTGTTTTTT.

The chain has TRBV7-9 and TRBJ1-5; D is possibly TRBD1 (6 bases). Germline CDR1 and CDR2: SEHNR and FQNEAQ (reference sequence). Trimming cost V 1 base and J 4 bases, with 11 bases left between them. CDR3 length: 15 residues. The CDR3 DNA reads TGTGCCAGCAGCTTAGGGACAGACACTAATCAGCCCCAGCATTTT. Protein sequence: CASSLGTDTNQPQHF. Full variable domain (remainder filled in from reference TRBV7-9 and TRBJ1-5): DTGVSQNPRHKITKRGQNVTFRCDPISEHNRLYWYRQTLGQGPEFLTYFQNEAQLEKSRLLSDRFSAERPKGSFSTLEIQRTEQGDSAMYLCASSLGTDTNQPQHFGDGTRLSIL.

This chain uses TRBV29-1 with TRBJ2-7; D is perhaps TRBD1 (5 bases). The germline gives CDR1 SQVTM, CDR2 ANQGSEA. Trimming removed 6 bases at V and 0 bases at J, with 12 bases between. The CDR3 runs to 13 residues. DNA of the CDR3: TGCAGCGTCGCCCCGACAGACTCCTACGAGCAGTACTTC. Protein product: CSVAPTDSYEQYF.

The genes are TRBV10-1 and TRBJ2-7; a possible D gene is TRBD1 (6 bases). V lost 4 bases and J lost 1, with 17 bases in between. Germline lookup yields CDR1 WNHNN and CDR2 SYGVQD (reference sequence). This CDR3 spans 16 amino acids. The DNA for the CDR3 is TGCGCCAGCAGTGGGGCAGGGGATTCGGCTTCCTACGAGCAGTACTTC. Translating gives CASSGAGDSASYEQYF.

This chain connects TRBV15 to TRBJ1-5; 7 bases are shared with TRBD1. V was pared by 5 bases and J by 6 bases, with 7 bases of the junction left unmatched. This CDR3 has 14 amino acids. Germline loops: CDR1 LNHNV, CDR2 YYDKDF (reference sequence). DNA of the CDR3: TGTGCCACCAGCGCGGGACAGATCGGTCAGCCCCAGCATTTT. This gives the protein CATSAGQIGQPQHF.